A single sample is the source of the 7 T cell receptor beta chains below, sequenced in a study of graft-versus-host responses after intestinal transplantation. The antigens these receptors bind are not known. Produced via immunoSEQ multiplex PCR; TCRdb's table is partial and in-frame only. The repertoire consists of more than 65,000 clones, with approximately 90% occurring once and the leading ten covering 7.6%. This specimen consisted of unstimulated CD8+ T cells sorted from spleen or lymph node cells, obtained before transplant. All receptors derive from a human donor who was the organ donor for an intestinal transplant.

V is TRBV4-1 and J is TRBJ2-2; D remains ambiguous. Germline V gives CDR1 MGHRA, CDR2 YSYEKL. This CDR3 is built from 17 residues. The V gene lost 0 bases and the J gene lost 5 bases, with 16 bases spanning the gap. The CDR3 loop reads CASSQEFGTAQTGELFF. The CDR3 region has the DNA TGCGCCAGCAGCCAAGAATTTGGTACTGCTCAAACCGGGGAGCTGTTTTTT.

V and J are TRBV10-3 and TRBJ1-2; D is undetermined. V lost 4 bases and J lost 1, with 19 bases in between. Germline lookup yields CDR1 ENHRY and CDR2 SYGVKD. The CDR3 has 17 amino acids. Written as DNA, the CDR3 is TGTGCCATCAGTGCCCACCTTTCCGGGCTCATTAACTATGGCTACACCTTC. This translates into CAISAHLSGLINYGYTF.

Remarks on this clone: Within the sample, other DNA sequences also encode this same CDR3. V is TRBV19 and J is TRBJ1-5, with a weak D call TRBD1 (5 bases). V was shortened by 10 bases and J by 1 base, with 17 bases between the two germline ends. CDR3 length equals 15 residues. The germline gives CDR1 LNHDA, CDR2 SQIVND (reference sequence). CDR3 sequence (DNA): TGTGCCACGGACACCCGGGGAGAGAGCAATCAGCCCCAGCATTTT. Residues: CATDTRGESNQPQHF. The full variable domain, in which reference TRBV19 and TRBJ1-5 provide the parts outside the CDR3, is DGGITQSPKYLFRKEGQNVTLSCEQNLNHDAMYWYRQDPGQGLRLIYYSQIVNDFQKGDIAEGYSVSREKKESFPLTVTSAQKNPTAFYLCATDTRGESNQPQHFGDGTRLSIL.

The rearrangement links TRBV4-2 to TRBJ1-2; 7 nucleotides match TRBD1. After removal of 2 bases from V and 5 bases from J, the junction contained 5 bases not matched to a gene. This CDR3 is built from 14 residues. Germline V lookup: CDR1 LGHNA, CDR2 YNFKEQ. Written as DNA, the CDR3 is TGTGCCAGCAGCCAAACCGACAGGGATTATGGCTACACCTTC. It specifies CASSQTDRDYGYTF.

This CDR3 is CASSSTDSYEQYF. CDR3 in DNA: TGTGCCAGCAGCTCGACCGACTCCTACGAGCAGTACTTC. The chain joins TRBV7-9 to TRBJ2-7; D remains ambiguous. With 4 bases removed from V and 0 bases from J, the gap between germline ends came to 7 bases. The germline V gene encodes CDR1 SEHNR and CDR2 FQNEAQ (reference sequence). The CDR3 runs 13 residues.

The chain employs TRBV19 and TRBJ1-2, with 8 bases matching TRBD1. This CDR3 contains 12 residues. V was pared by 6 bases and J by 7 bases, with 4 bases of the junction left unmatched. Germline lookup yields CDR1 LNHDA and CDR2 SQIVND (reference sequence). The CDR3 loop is CASSQGAAGYTF. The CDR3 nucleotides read TGTGCCAGTAGCCAGGGGGCAGCTGGCTACACCTTC.

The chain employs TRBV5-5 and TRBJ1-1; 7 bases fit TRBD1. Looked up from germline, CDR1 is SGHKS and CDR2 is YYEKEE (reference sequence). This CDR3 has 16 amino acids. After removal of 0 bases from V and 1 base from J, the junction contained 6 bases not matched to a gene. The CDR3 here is CASSLVWGQKNTEAFF. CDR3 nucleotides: TGTGCCAGCAGCTTGGTGTGGGGACAGAAGAACACTGAAGCTTTCTTT.